This TCR beta chain was retrieved from a study of cytomegalovirus exposure and HLA in healthy donors. In the PCR, 60 Vbeta and 13 Jbeta primers were used. TCRdb keeps only in-frame clones here, not all; method: immunoSEQ multiplex PCR. The sample records under 200,000 clones, 80% to 90% being singletons. Per the germline V gene, CDR1 is MNHEY and CDR2 is SVGAGI. V lost 0 bases, J lost 5 bases, and 10 bases lay in between. The CDR3 sequence is 14 residues long. The sequencing sample was made of PBMCs. The chain carries TRBV6-5 and TRBJ1-2, with D perhaps TRBD1 (6 bases). The TCR comes from a man younger than 30 in good health and CMV-seronegative. In nucleotides, the CDR3 is TGTGCCAGCAGTTACTCGAATACAGGGTATGGCTACACCTTC. Translated, it gives CASSYSNTGYGYTF.